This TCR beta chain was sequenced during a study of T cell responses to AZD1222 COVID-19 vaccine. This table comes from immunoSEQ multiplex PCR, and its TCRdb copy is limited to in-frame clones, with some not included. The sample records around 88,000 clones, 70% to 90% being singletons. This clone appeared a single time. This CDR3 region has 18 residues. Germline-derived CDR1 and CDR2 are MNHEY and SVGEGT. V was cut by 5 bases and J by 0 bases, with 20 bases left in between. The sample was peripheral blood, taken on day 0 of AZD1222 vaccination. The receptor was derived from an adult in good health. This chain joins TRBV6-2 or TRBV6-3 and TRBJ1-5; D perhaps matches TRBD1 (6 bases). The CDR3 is CASSQNREGGYSNQPQHF. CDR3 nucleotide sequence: TGTGCCAGCAGTCAAAACCGCGAGGGGGGATATAGCAATCAGCCCCAGCATTTT.